Listed below are T cell receptor beta chains from one sample, sequenced in a study of T cell repertoires in cytomegalovirus infection. TCRdb reprocessed the reads via MiXCR and lists one record per CDR3 protein. This table holds fewer than 200,000 distinct CDR3 sequences, about an eighth found once. The sequenced material came from PBMCs. The receptors were sampled from a human donor in good health (CMV status not recorded). Some clones in this sample may be carry-over from other donors' samples. Each CDR3 is given with its conserved first and last residue. A clone size is listed for some rows: how often the clone was seen (once, few, many), or a class if it is expanded.

j_call clone_size v_call cdr3_aa
TRBJ2-1 many TRBV7-3 CASSLLGGQGEQFF
TRBJ2-3 many TRBV25-1 CASSEWTGGGEDTQYF
TRBJ1-2 NA TRBV15 CATSRDSPMAARDGYTF
TRBJ2-1 few TRBV15 CATSSPRAGRVYNEQFF
TRBJ2-2 few TRBV6-2/TRBV6-3 CASKDYRVNTGELFF
TRBJ1-1 NA TRBV18 CASSPNSANTEAFF
TRBJ2-1 NA TRBV20-1 CSARDPAGALINEQFF
TRBJ1-1 many TRBV11-3 CASSLGTGTEAFF
TRBJ2-3 many TRBV6-1 CASRSRTTGIPDTQYF
TRBJ1-1 few TRBV15 CATRKTGGSTEAFF
TRBJ1-1 few TRBV29-1 CSGDTLNTEAFF
TRBJ1-5 NA TRBV7-3 CASSHWTGLHQPQHF
TRBJ1-5 many TRBV20-1 CSAQGTLDSNQPQHF
TRBJ1-5 few TRBV18 CASSPPDRGGNQPQHF
TRBJ1-6 few TRBV2 CASSVPPTGGSYNSPLHF
TRBJ2-1 NA TRBV27 CASHTRTSGLNEQFF